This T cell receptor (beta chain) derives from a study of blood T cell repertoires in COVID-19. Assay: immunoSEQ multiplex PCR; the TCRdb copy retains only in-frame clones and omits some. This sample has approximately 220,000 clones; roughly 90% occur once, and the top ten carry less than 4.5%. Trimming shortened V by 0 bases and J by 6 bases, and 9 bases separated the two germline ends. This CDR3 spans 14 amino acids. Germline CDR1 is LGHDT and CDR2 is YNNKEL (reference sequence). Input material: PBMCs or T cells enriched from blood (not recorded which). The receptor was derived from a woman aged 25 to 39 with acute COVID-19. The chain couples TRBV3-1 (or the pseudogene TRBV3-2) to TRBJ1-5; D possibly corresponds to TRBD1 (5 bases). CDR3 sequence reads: CASSQDTGGQPQHF. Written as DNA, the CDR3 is TGTGCCAGCAGCCAAGACACGGGGGGTCAGCCCCAGCATTTT.